The next 7 T cell receptor beta chains were all read from a single sample in a study of early T cells in non-severe SARS-CoV-2 infection. TCRdb used MiXCR to reprocess the 5' RACE reads, holding one entry per CDR3 protein. The data show around 98,000 distinct CDR3 sequences, approximately 9.9% seen once. Input material: whole blood. These receptors came from an adult who was a healthcare worker with PCR-confirmed SARS-CoV-2 infection or an uninfected control (not recorded which).

V usage is TRBV6-2 or TRBV6-3 and J usage is TRBJ1-1; possibly TRBD1 for D (6 bases). The CDR3 is 14 amino acids. Germline-derived CDR1 and CDR2 are MNHEY and SVGEGT. Between the trimmed V and J ends, which lost 3 bases and 1 base, there was a span of 9 bases. In DNA form, the CDR3 reads TGTGCCAGCAGTTATACAGGGTCGAACACTGAAGCTTTCTTT. It is translated as CASSYTGSNTEAFF.

The sample holds many counts of this clonotype. The chain links TRBV20-1 to TRBJ2-1; D not certain. CDR1 DFQATT and CDR2 SNEGSKA come from the germline V gene (reference sequence). The CDR3 consists of 13 residues. The V gene lost 3 bases and the J gene lost 0 bases, with 6 bases spanning the gap. The CDR3 sequence is CSASMNSYNEQFF. The CDR3 DNA follows: TGCAGTGCTAGCATGAACTCCTACAATGAGCAGTTCTTC.

Note on this clonotype: With a much larger clone just one base away, this may be a read error. This rearrangement joins TRBV6-2 or TRBV6-3 to TRBJ2-3; no clear D gene. This CDR3 contains 12 residues. Trimming left V 6 bases short and J 0 bases short, with 4 bases between. CDR1 MNHEY and CDR2 SVGEGT come from the germline V gene. DNA of the CDR3: TGTGCCAGCAGATTCAGCACAGATACGCAGTATTTT. Translation gives CASRFSTDTQYF.

At least ten counts were recorded for this clonotype. The chain recombines TRBV4-1 with TRBJ2-7, with D unresolved. The CDR3 covers 14 residues. CDR1 and CDR2 (germline): MGHRA, YSYEKL. Trimming removed 0 bases at V and 1 base at J, with 7 bases between. DNA of the CDR3: TGCGCCAGCAGCCAAGAGGGCGGATCCTACGAGCAGTACTTC. It is translated as CASSQEGGSYEQYF.

This clonotype was recorded a few times. V usage is TRBV28 and J usage is TRBJ1-5, with 9 bases matching TRBD1. V dropped 2 bases and J dropped 1; count of bases not matched to a gene: 6. The CDR3 extends over 17 amino acids. Germline V gene sequence: CDR1 MDHEN, CDR2 SYDVKM. In DNA, the CDR3 is TGTGCCAGCAGTTTACCAGGGACAGGGAAGAGCAATCAGCCCCAGCATTTT. Translating it yields CASSLPGTGKSNQPQHF.

The CDR3 here is CASSPGAAGGSYNEQFF. The CDR3 DNA reads as TGTGCCAGCAGCCCCGGAGCAGCGGGAGGATCCTACAATGAGCAGTTCTTC. The V call is TRBV7-6, the J call TRBJ2-1, with 9 bases aligning to TRBD2. CDR3 length equals 17 residues. J was trimmed by 1 base and V by 5 bases; bases with no gene match: 9. From germline, CDR1 is SGHVS and CDR2 FNYEAQ. Using reference TRBV7-6 and TRBJ2-1 for the parts outside the CDR3, the full variable domain is GAGVSQSPRYKVTKRGQDVALRCDPISGHVSLYWYRQALGQGPEFLTYFNYEAQQDKSGLPNDRFSAERPEGSISTLTIQRTEQRDSAMYRCASSPGAAGGSYNEQFFGPGTRLTVL.

This sequence joins TRBV12-3 or TRBV12-4 and TRBJ2-3; tentative D call: TRBD1 (6 bases). Trimming removed 5 bases from V and 4 bases from J, with 19 bases in between. This CDR3 is built from 16 residues. CDR3 protein: CASSMTGFSGADTQYF. The CDR3 DNA sequence: TGTGCCAGCAGTATGACAGGTTTTTCTGGCGCAGATACGCAGTATTTT.